What follows are 29 T cell receptor beta chains derived from one specimen sequenced in a study of T cell clonality in common variable immunodeficiency. Study outcomes and limitations: In common variable immunodeficiency, TCR beta chains reportedly carried fewer deletions and N-nucleotide insertions.

Antigen specificity for these receptors is unknown. TCRdb's copy holds only in-frame clones and misses some; the assay was immunoSEQ multiplex PCR. Listed for the sample are over 20,000 clones, none seen a single time. The sample comprised peripheral blood mononuclear cells. These receptors were taken from a human donor with common variable immunodeficiency.

Ten or more counts support this clone. CDR3 residues: CASSFPSGDEQFF. CDR3 DNA (partial): TGCGCCAGCAGCTTTCCCTCAGGGGATGAG. The rearrangement joins TRBV5-1 to TRBJ2-1; a possible D gene is TRBD1 (6 bases). The read halts 3 residues ahead of the CDR3 end, with the missing end drawn from the germline J gene. V was cut by 2 bases and J by 8 bases, with 11 bases left in between. The CDR3 length is 13 residues. Germline V gene lookup returns CDR1 SGHRS and CDR2 YFSETQ.

Of note for this clone: A much larger clone differs from this one at a single base, so this may be a read error. The DNA ends 3 residues before the CDR3 does, and the rest of the CDR3 is filled in from the germline J gene. The J gene is TRBJ1-1, the V gene TRBV6-2 or TRBV6-3; tentatively, D is TRBD1 (5 bases). The CDR3 runs 14 residues. V dropped 6 bases and J dropped 7 bases, with 18 bases sitting between them. CDR1 MNHEY and CDR2 SVGEGT come from the germline V gene. This CDR3 reads CASRPPGGKVEAFF. CDR3 DNA (partial): TGTGCCAGCAGGCCACCCGGGGGGAAGGTTGAA.

This clone was seen repeatedly, ten times or more. The observed sequence ends 3 residues before the CDR3 terminus, with the missing tail filled in from the germline J gene. This chain links TRBV5-4 with TRBJ2-6, with D possibly matching TRBD1 (6 bases). Germline-derived CDR1 and CDR2 are SGHNT and YYREEE (reference sequence). Trimming cost V 0 bases and J 2 bases, with 9 bases left between them. The CDR3 loop spans 16 amino acids. CDR3 amino acids: CASSLDPGAGANVLTF. The covered CDR3 bases are TGTGCCAGCAGCTTGGATCCAGGGGCTGGGGCCAACGTC.

This clone was counted at least ten times. From the germline J gene comes the end of the CDR3, since the read stops 3 residues before it. This rearrangement joins TRBV7-8 to TRBJ2-5; D gene ambiguous. V shed 6 bases and J shed 3 bases, with 11 bases lying between them. This CDR3 region has 13 residues. Looked up from germline, CDR1 is SGHVS and CDR2 is FQNEAQ. The DNA read from the CDR3 is TGTGCCAGCAGGAAACAGAGAGAAGAGACC. Protein: CASRKQREET. Given in full, the CDR3 is CASRKQREETQYF. The full variable domain, in which reference TRBV7-8 and TRBJ2-5 provide the parts outside the CDR3, is GAGVSQSPRYKVAKRGQDVALRCDPISGHVSLFWYQQALGQGPEFLTYFQNEAQLDKSGLPSDRFFAERPEGSVSTLKIQRTQQEDSAVYLCASRKQREETQYFGPGTRLLVL.

This clone was recorded many times. The CDR3 end is not reached by the read, which stops 3 residues before it; the germline J gene fills it in. The V and J genes are TRBV29-1 and TRBJ2-1; no definite D call. This CDR3 spans 11 amino acids. The germline gives CDR1 SQVTM, CDR2 ANQGSEA. The V and J ends lost 3 bases and 8 bases respectively, with 8 bases between them. The CDR3 DNA, read in part, is TGCAGCGTTGATGTCGGGTATGAG. Translation gives CSVDVGYE. The whole CDR3 reads CSVDVGYEQFF.

This clone was picked up many times. Read data end 3 residues before the CDR3 end; the end is taken from the germline J gene. The chain uses TRBV4-1 and TRBJ2-7; weak D call: TRBD1 (5 bases). Trimming shortened V by 0 bases and J by 2 bases, and 14 bases separated the two germline ends. The CDR3 covers 16 residues. The germline V gene has CDR1 MGHRA and CDR2 YSYEKL. The CDR3 DNA, read in part, is TGCGCCAGCAGCCAAGATTCAATGCAGGGTACCTACGAG. Protein sequence: CASSQDSMQGTYE. Given in full, the CDR3 is CASSQDSMQGTYEQYF.

This clone occurred many times. The CDR3 end is not reached by the read, which stops 3 residues before it; the germline J gene fills it in. The chain carries TRBV6-1 and TRBJ1-2; 7 bases are shared with TRBD1. Germline CDR1 and CDR2: MNHNS and SASEGT. The CDR3 contains 13 residues. V shed 0 bases, J shed 7 bases, and the junction held 2 bases outside the gene matches. The CDR3 DNA, read in part, is TGTGCCAGCAGTGAAGCTGACAGGGCTGGC. Amino acid sequence: CASSEADRAG. The CDR3 in full is CASSEADRAGYTF.

At least ten counts were recorded for this clone. Read sequence stops 3 residues before the CDR3 end, and the germline J gene provides the missing end. The chain couples TRBV9 to TRBJ1-6, with 7 bases aligning to TRBD1. Germline V CDR1 and CDR2: SGDLS, YYNGEE. V gave up 4 bases and J gave up 7 bases; unmatched junction bases: 11. The length of the CDR3 is 16 residues. CDR3 amino acids: CASSPLGAGGNSPLHF. The CDR3 DNA, read in part, is TGTGCCAGCAGCCCCTTAGGGGCAGGGGGAAATTCACCC.

This clone was detected ten times or more. The CDR3 end falls 3 residues outside the read, so it is completed with the germline J gene. The chain uses TRBV6-2 or TRBV6-3 and TRBJ2-2; 8 bases align to TRBD2. The J segment lost 3 bases and the V segment lost 5 bases, leaving 8 bases of the junction unmatched. Germline lookup yields CDR1 MNHEY and CDR2 SVGEGT. This CDR3 is 16 amino acids long. CDR3 region: CASSNRGGGDTGELFF. CDR3 DNA, as far as it was read: TGTGCCAGCAGTAACCGGGGGGGAGGTGACACCGGGGAG.

In this sample, this clone turned up many times. Read sequence stops 3 residues before the CDR3 end, and the germline J gene provides the missing end. This chain connects TRBV20-1 to TRBJ1-2, with TRBD1 identical over 8 bases. V shed 2 bases, J shed 2 bases, and the junction held 7 bases outside the gene matches. Germline-derived CDR1 and CDR2 are DFQATT and SNEGSKA (reference sequence). The CDR3 runs to 15 residues. The chain's CDR3 is CSARNFRQGNYGYTF. Partial CDR3 DNA: TGCAGTGCTAGAAACTTCAGACAGGGGAACTATGGC.

This clone came up many times. Coverage ceases 3 residues before the CDR3 finishes, and the germline J gene fills in the end. The chain employs TRBV18 and TRBJ2-3; tentatively, D is TRBD1 (6 bases). The germline gives CDR1 KGHSH, CDR2 LQKENI. The CDR3 covers 14 residues. V was cut by 4 bases and J by 6 bases, with 14 bases left in between. This CDR3 reads CASSLDSLSDTQYF. The covered CDR3 bases are TGTGCCAGCTCACTGGACAGTTTATCTGATACG.

This clone appeared many times. The CDR3 end lies 3 residues beyond the end of the read and is filled in from the germline J gene. The chain recombines TRBV20-1 with TRBJ1-5; 8 bases are shared with TRBD1. Germline-derived CDR1 and CDR2 are DFQATT and SNEGSKA (reference sequence). CDR3 length equals 14 residues. Trimming at V came to 3 bases and at J to 1 base, leaving 2 bases not matched to a gene. CDR3 protein: CSARGQVSNQPQHF. The CDR3 bases that were read are TGCAGTGCTAGGGGACAGGTGAGCAATCAGCCC.

This clone was recorded at least ten times. The read stops 3 residues short of the end of the CDR3; the missing end is completed from the germline J gene. This chain connects TRBV20-1 to TRBJ1-1, with 11 bases matching TRBD1. The CDR3 length is 14 residues. V dropped 3 bases and J dropped 5; count of bases not matched to a gene: 5. Germline V gives CDR1 DFQATT, CDR2 SNEGSKA (reference sequence). The chain's CDR3 is CSASRGQGGTEAFF. CDR3 bases read: TGCAGTGCTAGTAGGGGACAGGGGGGAACTGAA.

This clone was seen many times. The CDR3 extends 3 residues past the end of the read, so its final part is completed from the germline J gene. The V call is TRBV19, the J call TRBJ2-2, with 12 bases that match TRBD1. This CDR3 comprises 19 residues. Germline CDR1 LNHDA, CDR2 SQIVND (reference sequence). V trimming: 8 bases; J trimming: 6 bases; junction bases outside the gene matches: 19. CDR3 region: CASPIPPGQGARVSGELFF. The CDR3 bases that were read are TGTGCCAGTCCCATCCCCCCGGGACAGGGGGCTAGAGTTTCCGGGGAG.

There are many counts of this clone. The CDR3 end falls 3 residues outside the read, so it is completed with the germline J gene. V and J are TRBV28 and TRBJ1-5; 7 nucleotides align to TRBD1. Trimming at V came to 2 bases and at J to 0 bases, leaving 1 base not matched to a gene. The CDR3 has 15 residues. Germline CDR1 MDHEN, CDR2 SYDVKM. The CDR3 bases that were read are TGTGCCAGCAGTTTAGCAGGGGGTAGCAATCAGCCC. Translated, it gives CASSLAGGSNQP. The CDR3 reads in full as CASSLAGGSNQPQHF.

This clone was seen at least ten times. The sequenced fragment ends 3 residues before the CDR3 boundary, so the rest is inferred from the germline J gene. The rearrangement joins TRBV28 to TRBJ1-1, with D maybe TRBD1 (5 bases). CDR1 is MDHEN, CDR2 SYDVKM, per germline. V was trimmed by 4 bases and J by 5 bases, leaving 14 bases between them. CDR3 size: 14 residues. CDR3 protein: CASSWRGSGTEAFF. CDR3 DNA (partial): TGTGCCAGCAGTTGGCGGGGGTCTGGGACTGAA.

This clone was seen repeatedly, ten times or more. Read coverage stops 3 residues before the CDR3 terminus; the germline J gene supplies the remainder. V is TRBV6-1 and J is TRBJ2-5; D might be TRBD2 (7 bases). Deletions cut 1 base from V and 1 base from J, with 13 bases between. The length of the CDR3 is 16 residues. The germline gives CDR1 MNHNS, CDR2 SASEGT. The DNA read from the CDR3 is TGTGCCAGCAGTGAAGAGGGGGGGCCTCTCCAAGAGACC. Translated: CASSEEGGPLQET. The whole CDR3 reads CASSEEGGPLQETQYF.

This clone was counted many times. The CDR3 goes on 3 residues after the read ends, and that part is filled in from the germline J gene. This sequence joins TRBV7-2 and TRBJ1-4, with no clear D. This CDR3 has 15 residues. V was trimmed by 6 bases and J by 0 bases, leaving 11 bases between them. Germline V lookup: CDR1 SGHTA, CDR2 FQGNSA. The covered CDR3 bases are TGTGCCAGCAGATCATTGTCAGCAACTAATGAAAAA. Protein product: CASRSLSATNEK. In full, the CDR3 reads CASRSLSATNEKLFF. Supplemented by reference TRBV7-2 and TRBJ1-4, the full variable domain reads GAGVSQSPSNKVTEKGKDVELRCDPISGHTALYWYRQSLGQGLEFLIYFQGNSAPDKSGLPSDRFSAERTGGSVSTLTIQRTQQEDSAVYLCASRSLSATNEKLFFGSGTQLSVL.

This clone was seen at least ten times. The sequenced CDR3 bases are TGTGCCAGCAGTGAAGACCAGGGCGAGACC. Its protein product is CASSEDQGET. The whole CDR3 region reads CASSEDQGETQYF. This chain links TRBV2 with TRBJ2-5; TRBD1 is a possible D gene (5 bases). Read data end 3 residues before the CDR3 end; the end is taken from the germline J gene. The CDR3 extends over 13 amino acids. The germline gives CDR1 SNHLY, CDR2 FYNNEI. V dropped 1 base and J dropped 5 bases, with 8 bases sitting between them.

The table lists this clone with many counts. The CDR3 end falls 3 residues outside the read, so it is completed with the germline J gene. The chain combines TRBV6-2 or TRBV6-3 with TRBJ2-5; 8 bases line up with TRBD1. With 5 bases clipped from V and 5 bases from J, the junction kept 7 bases outside the gene matches. The CDR3 extends over 14 amino acids. Germline values: CDR1 MNHEY, CDR2 SVGEGT. Incomplete CDR3 DNA: TGTGCCAGCAGTCCCCAGGGGGCGCCGGAGACC. Translating gives CASSPQGAPET. The full CDR3 protein is CASSPQGAPETQYF.

There are many counts of this clone. The read finishes 3 residues shy of the CDR3 end, and the germline J gene is used to complete it. This chain joins TRBV5-1 and TRBJ2-1; the match to TRBD2 covers 12 bases. Germline CDR1 and CDR2: SGHRS and YFSETQ. The V and J ends lost 2 bases and 5 bases, in that order; junction bases with no gene match: 2. The CDR3 consists of 15 residues. CDR3 loop: CASSFLAGGNNEQFF. The part of the CDR3 DNA that was read is TGCGCCAGCAGCTTTCTAGCGGGGGGGAACAATGAG.

This clone was observed at least ten times. The CDR3 end falls 3 residues outside the read, so it is completed with the germline J gene. The chain joins TRBV12-3 or TRBV12-4 to TRBJ1-1, with D uncertain. The CDR3 is 16 residues long. Trimming removed 3 bases from V and 0 bases from J, with 14 bases in between. CDR3 DNA, as far as it was read: TGTGCCAGCAGTTTGGCCCGAGGGCTGATGAACACTGAA. Translating gives CASSLARGLMNTE. The entire CDR3 reads CASSLARGLMNTEAFF.

This clone was recorded many times. The read ends 3 residues shy of where the CDR3 ends; the end is completed using the germline J gene. The chain combines TRBV18 with TRBJ1-1; possible D gene TRBD1, 6 bases. Per germline, CDR1 KGHSH and CDR2 LQKENI. This CDR3 region has 12 residues. The CDR3 sequence is CASSPPDSEAFF. The sequenced part of the CDR3 DNA is TGTGCCAGCTCGCCTCCGGACAGCGAA.

This clone was recorded many times. The CDR3 bases that were read are TGTGCCAGCAGCTTAATCTTGGCGGGGGGCGCCACCCTTAACACAGATACG. Its translation: CASSLILAGGATLNTDT. The CDR3 in its entirety is CASSLILAGGATLNTDTQYF. The V and J genes are TRBV7-3 and TRBJ2-3, with 8 bases aligning to TRBD2. Read data end 3 residues before the CDR3 end; the end is taken from the germline J gene. Per the germline V gene, CDR1 is SGHTA and CDR2 is FQGTGA. The J segment lost 2 bases and the V segment lost 1 base, leaving 17 bases of the junction unmatched. The CDR3 is made up of 20 amino acids. Supplemented by reference TRBV7-3 and TRBJ2-3, the full variable domain reads GAGVSQTPSNKVTEKGKYVELRCDPISGHTALYWYRQSLGQGPEFLIYFQGTGAADDSGLPNDRFFAVRPEGSVSTLKIQRTERGDSAVYLCASSLILAGGATLNTDTQYFGPGTRLTVL.

Ten or more counts support this clone. The read ends 3 residues early relative to the CDR3; the germline J gene fills the gap. The chain uses TRBV10-1 and TRBJ1-1, with 7 bases that match TRBD1. The CDR3 has 13 amino acids. Germline V gene lookup returns CDR1 WNHNN and CDR2 SYGVQD (reference sequence). V trimming: 5 bases; J trimming: 1 base; junction bases outside the gene matches: 1. Partial CDR3 DNA: TGCGCCAGCAGTCGGGACAGGAACACTGAA. Residues: CASSRDRNTE. The CDR3 as a whole reads CASSRDRNTEAFF.

Ten or more counts support this clone. The read stops 3 residues short of the end of the CDR3; the missing end is completed from the germline J gene. V usage is TRBV6-1 and J usage is TRBJ2-7; 11 bases fit TRBD2. Trimming took 8 bases from V and 2 from J; bases not matched to a gene: 5. Germline loops: CDR1 MNHNS, CDR2 SASEGT. CDR3 length: 14 amino acids. The covered CDR3 bases are TGTGCCAGCCGTGTGGGACTAGCGGCCTACGAG. This gives the protein CASRVGLAAYE. The complete CDR3 protein is CASRVGLAAYEQYF.

This clone was observed at least ten times. CDR3 DNA, as far as it was read: TGTGCCTGGAGTTCGCCTCGACAGGGAGCAGAGGAAAAA. It translates to CAWSSPRQGAEEK. In full, the CDR3 is CAWSSPRQGAEEKLFF. The chain uses TRBV30 and TRBJ1-4; the match to TRBD1 covers 7 bases. The read falls 3 residues short of the CDR3 end, and the missing part is taken from the germline J gene. Losses at the gene ends were 2 bases for V and 8 bases for J; bases not matched to a gene: 14. This CDR3 is built from 16 residues. CDR1 and CDR2 from the germline V gene are GTSNPN and SVGIG (reference sequence).

This clone showed up many times. The read is 3 residues too short to cover the CDR3 end, so that end is filled in from the germline J gene. V is TRBV2 and J is TRBJ2-3, with 8 positions matching TRBD2. This CDR3 spans 15 amino acids. The V gene's germline CDR1 is SNHLY and CDR2 FYNNEI. With V trimmed by 6 bases and J by 3 bases, 8 bases remained unmatched. CDR3 in amino acids: CASSRRGAGTDTQYF. The CDR3 bases that were read are TGTGCCAGCAGCCGGCGGGGGGCGGGGACAGATACG.

This clone has a count of ten or more. The sequenced CDR3 bases are TGCAGTGCTAGTTCCCGGGTTATGAGCACAGATACG. Amino acid sequence: CSASSRVMSTDT. The complete CDR3 sequence is CSASSRVMSTDTQYF. The rearrangement links TRBV20-1 to TRBJ2-3; D remains unclear. The read stops 3 residues short of the end of the CDR3; the missing end is completed from the germline J gene. V was trimmed by 3 bases and J by 0 bases, leaving 13 bases between them. This CDR3 region has 15 residues. Germline CDR1 and CDR2: DFQATT and SNEGSKA (reference sequence).